These T cell receptor beta chains were read from a single sample in a study of T cells after yellow fever vaccination. Via MiXCR, TCRdb re-called the 5' RACE reads, giving one row per CDR3 protein. The sample lists under 250,000 distinct CDR3 sequences, less than 9% occurring once. The sequencing used CD4+ T cells sorted from PBMCs, collected 15 days after the yellow fever booster vaccination. Source of these receptors: a man aged 25-45 years who received the YFV17D yellow fever vaccine. CDR3s include the opening cysteine and the closing phenylalanine or tryptophan. A D gene is named only where the DNA matches it firmly.

V gene	J gene	D gene	CDR3 protein
TRBV5-1	TRBJ2-7	-	CASSLGGQAVDYEQYF
TRBV7-9	TRBJ2-1	TRBD2	CASSLRAGGHNEQFF
TRBV7-2	TRBJ1-1	-	CASRSSMSTEAFF
TRBV7-3	TRBJ2-3	TRBD2	CASSLTFTSGNTDTQYF
TRBV5-1	TRBJ2-7	-	CASSLGQPSSYEQYF
TRBV20-1	TRBJ2-5	-	CSARDFQGQGETQYF
TRBV27	TRBJ2-2	-	CASSLSRDYRNTGELFF
TRBV12-3/TRBV12-4	TRBJ2-1	-	CATSGVNNEQFF
TRBV7-8	TRBJ2-7	-	CASTKAQGSGEQYF
TRBV6-2/TRBV6-3	TRBJ1-5	-	CASSYGLQPQHF
TRBV20-1	TRBJ2-1	-	CSASLRQPGSYNEQFF
TRBV5-4	TRBJ2-1	TRBD2	CASSYPGGADEQFF
TRBV24-1	TRBJ2-6	-	CATSDSSGANVLTF
TRBV20-1	TRBJ1-4	-	CSARVWDPVNKLFF
TRBV30	TRBJ2-7	-	CAWTIGQGSYEQYF
TRBV5-6	TRBJ1-2	-	CASSLAEYGYTF
TRBV4-2	TRBJ2-5	TRBD1	CASSQRMDRGTQYF
TRBV18	TRBJ1-2	-	CASSTGEVGYTF
TRBV24-1	TRBJ2-1	-	CATSEVDSFDEQFF
TRBV6-6	TRBJ2-3	TRBD2	CASRPTSGSTDTQYF
TRBV11-2	TRBJ2-1	TRBD2	CASSPLANEQFF
TRBV5-1	TRBJ2-1	TRBD2	CASSQGPGLAGGLGEQFF
TRBV29-1	TRBJ2-5	TRBD1	CSVADRGRGQETQYF
TRBV5-4	TRBJ2-1	TRBD1	CASSLTGGLEQFF
TRBV20-1	TRBJ2-5	TRBD1	CSATGQGRRETQYF
TRBV12-3/TRBV12-4	TRBJ1-1	-	CASSLGEGTEAFF
TRBV29-1	TRBJ2-7	-	CSVEGMGGDSYEQYF
TRBV7-7	TRBJ2-2	TRBD1	CASSLQGVTGELFF
TRBV12-3/TRBV12-4	TRBJ1-2	-	CASSNQGTLQGYTF
TRBV7-6	TRBJ2-3	TRBD2	CASSLQAGVSDTQYF
TRBV10-2	TRBJ1-2	-	CASSATSSGGYTF
TRBV14	TRBJ2-5	-	CASSLPSGETQYF
TRBV6-2/TRBV6-3	TRBJ2-7	-	CASTHTYEQYF
TRBV5-1	TRBJ2-3	TRBD1	CASSLRQGAWDTQYF
TRBV20-1	TRBJ2-5	TRBD2	CSAEDGTSGSQETQYF
TRBV5-1	TRBJ1-1	-	CASSLNKEAFF
TRBV15	TRBJ2-7	-	CATSRDTTGLGEQYF
TRBV29-1	TRBJ2-7	-	CSVEDVALREQYF
TRBV19	TRBJ2-7	TRBD2	CASRALSGSQVYEQYF
TRBV29-1	TRBJ2-1	TRBD2	CSVERSGGNNEQFF
TRBV20-1	TRBJ2-1	-	CSATIPGTSYNEQFF
TRBV5-5	TRBJ2-5	-	CASSIGLTGTQYF
TRBV12-3/TRBV12-4	TRBJ1-4	TRBD1	CASSLGQGSATNEKLFF
TRBV7-9	TRBJ2-5	-	CASSQERAQYF
TRBV6-1	TRBJ1-2	-	CASSEIAGNSNYGYTF
TRBV5-6	TRBJ2-3	TRBD2	CASSFLTSGRDTQYF
TRBV12-3/TRBV12-4	TRBJ2-2	-	CASSLVYTRNTGELFF
TRBV5-6	TRBJ2-7	TRBD1	CASSLLGQGANEQYF
TRBV6-1	TRBJ2-3	TRBD1	CASTTGGLADTQYF
TRBV7-2	TRBJ2-1	-	CASSLYGTFGRFF
TRBV20-1	TRBJ2-3	TRBD2	CSARSSGSSTDTQYF